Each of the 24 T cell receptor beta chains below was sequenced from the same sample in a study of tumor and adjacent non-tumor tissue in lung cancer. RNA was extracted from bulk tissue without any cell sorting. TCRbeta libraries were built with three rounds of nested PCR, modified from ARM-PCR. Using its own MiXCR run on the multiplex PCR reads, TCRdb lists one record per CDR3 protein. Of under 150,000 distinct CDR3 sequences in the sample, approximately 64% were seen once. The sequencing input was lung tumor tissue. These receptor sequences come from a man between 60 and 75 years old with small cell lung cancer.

The CDR3 spells CASSKGGFTEAFF. The CDR3 DNA reads TGTGCCAGCAGTAAGGGGGGGTTCACTGAAGCTTTCTTT. V is TRBV6-5 and J is TRBJ1-1, with D possibly matching TRBD1 (6 bases). The CDR3 is 13 amino acids. The germline CDR1 and CDR2 sequences are MNHEY and SVGAGI. Between the trimmed V and J ends, which lost 5 bases and 4 bases, there was a span of 11 bases.

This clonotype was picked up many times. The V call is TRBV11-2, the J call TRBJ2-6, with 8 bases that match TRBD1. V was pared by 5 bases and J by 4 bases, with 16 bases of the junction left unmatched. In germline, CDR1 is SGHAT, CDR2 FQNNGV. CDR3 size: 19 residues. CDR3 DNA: TGTGCCAGCAGCCCGACGGACGGACAGGGTGGTATGGGGGCCAACGTCCTGACTTTC. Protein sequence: CASSPTDGQGGMGANVLTF.

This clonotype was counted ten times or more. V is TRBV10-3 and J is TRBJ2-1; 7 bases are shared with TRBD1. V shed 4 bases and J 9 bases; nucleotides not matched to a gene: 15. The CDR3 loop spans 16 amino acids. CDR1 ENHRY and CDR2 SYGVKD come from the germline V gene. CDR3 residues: CAISVSIPTGYGEQFF. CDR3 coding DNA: TGTGCCATCAGTGTATCAATTCCGACAGGGTATGGTGAGCAGTTCTTC.

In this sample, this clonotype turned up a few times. CDR3 amino acids: CASSQGGARETQYF. CDR3 nucleotides: TGCGCCAGCAGCCAAGGGGGGGCGCGGGAGACCCAGTACTTC. The chain joins TRBV4-1 to TRBJ2-5, with D perhaps TRBD1 or TRBD2 (6 bases each). V dropped 1 base and J dropped 5 bases, with 11 bases sitting between them. The CDR3 length is 14 residues. CDR1 is MGHRA and CDR2 is YSYEKL in the germline V gene.

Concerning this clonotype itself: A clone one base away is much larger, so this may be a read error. The CDR3 reads CASSLGQGSYEQYF. DNA of the CDR3: TGTGCCAGCAGTTTGGGACAGGGTTCCTACGAGCAGTACTTC. This sequence joins TRBV6-6 and TRBJ2-7; TRBD1 agrees at 9 bases. The CDR3 runs to 14 residues. Trimming took 4 bases from V and 1 from J; bases not matched to a gene: 2. The V gene's germline CDR1 is MNHNY and CDR2 SVGAGI (reference sequence).

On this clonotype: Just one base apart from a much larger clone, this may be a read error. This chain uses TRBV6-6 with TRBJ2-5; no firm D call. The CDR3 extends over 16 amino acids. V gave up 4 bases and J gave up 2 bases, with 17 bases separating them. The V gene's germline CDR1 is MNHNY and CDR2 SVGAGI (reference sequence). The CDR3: CASSSPWFVSQETQYF. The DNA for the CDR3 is TGTGCCAGCAGTTCCCCTTGGTTTGTGAGTCAAGAGACCCAGTACTTC.

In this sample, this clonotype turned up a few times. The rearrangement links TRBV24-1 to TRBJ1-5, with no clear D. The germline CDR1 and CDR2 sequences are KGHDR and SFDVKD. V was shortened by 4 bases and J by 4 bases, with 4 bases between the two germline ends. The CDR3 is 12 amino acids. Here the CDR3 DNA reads TGTGCCACCAGTGACCCAAATCAGCCCCAGCATTTT. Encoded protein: CATSDPNQPQHF.

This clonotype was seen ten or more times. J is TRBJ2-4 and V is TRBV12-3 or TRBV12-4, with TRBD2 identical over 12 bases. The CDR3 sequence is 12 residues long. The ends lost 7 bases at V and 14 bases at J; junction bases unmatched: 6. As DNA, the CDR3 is TGTGCCAGCACTCGACTAGCGGGAGTGAAGTACTTC. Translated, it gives CASTRLAGVKYF.

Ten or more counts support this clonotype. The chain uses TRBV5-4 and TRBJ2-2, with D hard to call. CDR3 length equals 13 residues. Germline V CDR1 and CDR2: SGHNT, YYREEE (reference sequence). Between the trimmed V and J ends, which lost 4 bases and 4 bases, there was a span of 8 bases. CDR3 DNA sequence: TGTGCCAGCAGCCTAATGGGCACCGGGGAGCTGTTTTTT. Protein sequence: CASSLMGTGELFF.

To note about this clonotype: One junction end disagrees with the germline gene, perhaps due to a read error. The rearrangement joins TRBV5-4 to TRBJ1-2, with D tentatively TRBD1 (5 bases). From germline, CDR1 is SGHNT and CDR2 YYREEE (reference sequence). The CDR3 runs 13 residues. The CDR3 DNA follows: TGTGCCAGTAGCTCTATACAGGATTATGGCTACACCTTC. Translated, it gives CASSSIQDYGYTF.

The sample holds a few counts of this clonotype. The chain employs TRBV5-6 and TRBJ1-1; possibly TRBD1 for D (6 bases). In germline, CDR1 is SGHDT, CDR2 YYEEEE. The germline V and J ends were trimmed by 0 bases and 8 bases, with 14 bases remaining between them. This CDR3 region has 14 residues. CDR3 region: CASSLAPTGTEAFF. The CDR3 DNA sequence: TGTGCCAGCAGCTTGGCCCCAACCGGGACAGAAGCTTTCTTT. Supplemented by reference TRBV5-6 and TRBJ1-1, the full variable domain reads DAGVTQSPTHLIKTRGQQVTLRCSPKSGHDTVSWYQQALGQGPQFIFQYYEEEERQRGNFPDRFSGHQFPNYSSELNVNALLLGDSALYLCASSLAPTGTEAFFGQGTRLTVV.

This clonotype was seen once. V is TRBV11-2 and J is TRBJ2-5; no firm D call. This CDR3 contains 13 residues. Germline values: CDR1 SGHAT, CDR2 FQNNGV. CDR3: CVRSTITQETQYF. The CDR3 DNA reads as TGTGTCAGAAGCACCATAACACAAGAGACCCAGTACTTC.

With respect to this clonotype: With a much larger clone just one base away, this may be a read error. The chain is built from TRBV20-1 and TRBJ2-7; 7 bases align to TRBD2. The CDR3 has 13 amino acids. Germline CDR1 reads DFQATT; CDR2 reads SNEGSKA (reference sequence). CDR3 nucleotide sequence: TGCAGTGCGACCGGGACTACTCCCTACGAGCATTACTTC. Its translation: CSATGTTPYEHYF.

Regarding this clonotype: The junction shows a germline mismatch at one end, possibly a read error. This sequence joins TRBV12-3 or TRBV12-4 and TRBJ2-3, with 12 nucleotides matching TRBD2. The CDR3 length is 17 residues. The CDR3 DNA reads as TGTGCCAGCAGCGAGATGGGACTAGCGGGCGGCACGGATACGCAGTATTTT. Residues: CASSEMGLAGGTDTQYF.

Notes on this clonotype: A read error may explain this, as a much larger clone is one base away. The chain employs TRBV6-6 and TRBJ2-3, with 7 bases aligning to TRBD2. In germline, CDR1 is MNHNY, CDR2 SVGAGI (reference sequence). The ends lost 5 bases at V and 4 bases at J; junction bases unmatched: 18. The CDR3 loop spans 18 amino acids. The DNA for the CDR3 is TGTGCCAGCAGTGCCCCTGAATTGGGCGGGAGCTGGCCAGATACGCAGTATTTT. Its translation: CASSAPELGGSWPDTQYF.

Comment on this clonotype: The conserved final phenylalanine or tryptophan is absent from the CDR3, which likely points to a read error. The CDR3 spells CTSSYSTGGNYGYTL. CDR3 in DNA: TGTACCAGCAGTTACTCGACAGGGGGCAACTATGGCTACACCTTA. The chain recombines TRBV6-5 with TRBJ1-2; TRBD1 matches 10 bases. Germline-derived CDR1 and CDR2 are MNHEY and SVGAGI. The CDR3 consists of 15 residues.

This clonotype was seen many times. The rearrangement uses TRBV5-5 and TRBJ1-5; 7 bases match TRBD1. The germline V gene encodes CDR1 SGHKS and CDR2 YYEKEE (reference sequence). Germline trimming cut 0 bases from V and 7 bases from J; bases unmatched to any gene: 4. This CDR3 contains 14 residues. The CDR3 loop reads CASSLAGGTQPQHF. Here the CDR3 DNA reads TGTGCCAGCAGCTTGGCAGGGGGTACCCAGCCCCAGCATTTT.

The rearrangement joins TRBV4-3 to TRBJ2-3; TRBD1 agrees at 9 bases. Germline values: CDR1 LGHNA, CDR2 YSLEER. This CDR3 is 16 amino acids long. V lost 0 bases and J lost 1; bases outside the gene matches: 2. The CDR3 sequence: CASSQEWTGGTDTQYF. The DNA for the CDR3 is TGCGCCAGCAGCCAAGAATGGACAGGGGGCACAGATACGCAGTATTTT.

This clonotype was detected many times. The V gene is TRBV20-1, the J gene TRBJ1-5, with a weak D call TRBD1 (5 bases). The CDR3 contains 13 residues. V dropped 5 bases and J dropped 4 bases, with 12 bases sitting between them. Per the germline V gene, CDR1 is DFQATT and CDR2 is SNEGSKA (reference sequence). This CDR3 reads CSAPIGGNQPQHF. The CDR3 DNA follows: TGCAGTGCTCCCATCGGGGGAAATCAGCCCCAGCATTTT.

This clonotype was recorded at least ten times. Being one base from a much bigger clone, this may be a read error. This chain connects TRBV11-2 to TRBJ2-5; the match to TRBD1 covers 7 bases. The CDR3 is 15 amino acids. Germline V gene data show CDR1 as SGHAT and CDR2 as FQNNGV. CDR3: CAGSFTTGTKVTQYF. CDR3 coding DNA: TGTGCCGGCAGCTTTACGACAGGGACAAAGGTGACCCAGTACTTC.

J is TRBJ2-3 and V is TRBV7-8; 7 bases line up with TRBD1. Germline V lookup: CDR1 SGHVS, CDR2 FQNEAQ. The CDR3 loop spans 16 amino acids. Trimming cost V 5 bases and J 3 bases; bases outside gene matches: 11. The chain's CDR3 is CASSRNLGGGTDTQYF. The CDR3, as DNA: TGTGCCAGCAGCCGGAACCTAGGGGGCGGGACAGATACGCAGTATTTT.

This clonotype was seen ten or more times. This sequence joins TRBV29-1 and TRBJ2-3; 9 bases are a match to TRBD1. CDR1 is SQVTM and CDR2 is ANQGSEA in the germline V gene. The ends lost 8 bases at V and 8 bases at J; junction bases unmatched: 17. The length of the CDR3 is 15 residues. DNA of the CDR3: TGCAGCACCACTCCTCCGGGACAGGGCCGTGGTACGCAGTATTTT. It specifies CSTTPPGQGRGTQYF.

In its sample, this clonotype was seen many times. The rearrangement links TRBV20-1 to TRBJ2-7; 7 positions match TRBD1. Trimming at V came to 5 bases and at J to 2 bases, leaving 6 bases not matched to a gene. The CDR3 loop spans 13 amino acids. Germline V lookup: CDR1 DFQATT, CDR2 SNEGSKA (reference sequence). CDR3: CSAVGTATYEQYF. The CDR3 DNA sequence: TGCAGTGCTGTCGGGACAGCCACCTACGAGCAGTACTTC.

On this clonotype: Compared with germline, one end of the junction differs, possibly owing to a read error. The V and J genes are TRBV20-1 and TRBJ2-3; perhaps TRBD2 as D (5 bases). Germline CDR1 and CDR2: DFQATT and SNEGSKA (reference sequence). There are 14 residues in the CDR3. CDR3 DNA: TGCAGTGTTAGAGCGGCTCGTTTAGGGGATACGCAGTATTTT. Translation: CSVRAARLGDTQYF.